Listed below are T cell receptor beta chains from one sample, sequenced in a study of T cell changes during pregnancy in multiple sclerosis. Some clones are missing from TCRdb's copy, which holds only in-frame ones; the method was immunoSEQ multiplex PCR. The table records around 80,000 clones, 92% of them present only once. Sequenced here: peripheral blood, sampled before pregnancy. These receptors came from a female donor with multiple sclerosis, enrolled in a pregnancy study. The CDR3 runs from the conserved cysteine through the conserved F or W. The order of the fields is D gene, V gene, J gene, clone size, CDR3 DNA, CDR3 protein. A D gene is named only where the DNA matches it firmly. Part of the rows lack a size; the others show once, few, many or a class for expanded clones.

>TRBD1|TRBV5-3|TRBJ1-1|once
TGTGCCAGAAGCTGCAAATCACAGGGGAGGAGAGGTAACACTGAAGCTTTCTTT
CARSCKSQGRRGNTEAFF
>-|TRBV19|TRBJ1-3|-
TGTGCCAGTAGTCTCCGGGACACGTACTCTGGAAACACCATATATTTT
CASSLRDTYSGNTIYF
>TRBD1|TRBV15|TRBJ1-3|-
TGTGCCACCAGCAGAGATTACGGACAGGGGGCCAGAAACACCATATATTTT
CATSRDYGQGARNTIYF
>-|TRBV27|TRBJ2-7|once
TGTGCCAGCAGTCCAACTAGCTCCTACGAGCAGTACTTC
CASSPTSSYEQYF
>-|TRBV2|TRBJ2-7|-
TGTGCCAGCAGTGAGTCAACGGACCCAGGGGAGCAGTACTTC
CASSESTDPGEQYF
>TRBD1|TRBV6-5|TRBJ2-5|-
TGTGCCAGCAGCCGACCGGGACAGGGGTATGAGACCCAGTACTTC
CASSRPGQGYETQYF
>TRBD2|TRBV5-6|TRBJ2-5|-
TGTGCCAGCAGCCCCAAGCGGGAGGGCCGCGAGACCCAGTACTTC
CASSPKREGRETQYF
>TRBD1|TRBV27|TRBJ2-7|-
TGTGCCAGCAGTTCAAGTACCGGGACAGGTTACGAGCAGTACTTC
CASSSSTGTGYEQYF
>TRBD2|TRBV29-1|TRBJ2-7|-
TGCAGCGTTGAAACGGCTAGCGGGAGCTCTTACGAGCAGTACTTC
CSVETASGSSYEQYF
>TRBD1|TRBV7-9|TRBJ2-1|-
TGTGCCAGCAGCCTCGGCGAGGGGGCAAAGCAGTTCTTC
CASSLGEGAKQFF
>TRBD2|TRBV12-5|TRBJ2-3|-
TGTGCTAGTGGTTTGGATGTACTAGCGGCAGATACGCAGTATTTT
CASGLDVLAADTQYF
>TRBD1|TRBV10-3|TRBJ1-5|-
TGTGCCACCAGGGGGCAGAGCAATCAGCCCCAGCATTTT
CATRGQSNQPQHF
>TRBD1|TRBV9|TRBJ2-3|once
TGTGCCAGCAGCGGCATTCGGGGGAGGACAGGGAAGAAAGATACGCAGTATTTT
CASSGIRGRTGKKDTQYF
>-|TRBV28|TRBJ2-7|-
TGTGCCAGCAGTTCAGGCCCAACCTACGAGCAGTACTTC
CASSSGPTYEQYF
>-|TRBV27|TRBJ1-5|-
TGTGCCAGCAGTTTCGTAGATAGCAATCAGCCCCAGCATTTT
CASSFVDSNQPQHF
>-|TRBV7-2|TRBJ1-2|-
TGTGCCAGCAGCTTAACAGAGAACTATGGCTACACCTTC
CASSLTENYGYTF
>TRBD1|TRBV28|TRBJ1-1|-
TGTGCCAGCAGTGACAGGGGGCTCAACACTGAAGCTTTCTTT
CASSDRGLNTEAFF
>-|TRBV7-8|TRBJ1-5|-
TGTGCCAGCAGCGCCGGACAGAGCAATCAGCCCCAGCATTTT
CASSAGQSNQPQHF
>-|TRBV7-8|TRBJ1-5|once
TGTGCCAGCAGCGATTTCGGCGGGGGCCATCAGCCCCAGCATTTT
CASSDFGGGHQPQHF
>-|TRBV7-9|TRBJ1-5|-
TGTGCCAGCAGCTTAGGAGGCACTCAGCCCCAGCATTTT
CASSLGGTQPQHF
>-|TRBV19|TRBJ1-5|-
TGTGCCACTTCAGGAGGGGTCAGCAATCAGCCCCAGCATTTT
CATSGGVSNQPQHF
>-|TRBV27|TRBJ1-4|-
TGTGCCAGCAGAAAATCAGGTGCAACTAATGAAAAACTGTTTTTT
CASRKSGATNEKLFF